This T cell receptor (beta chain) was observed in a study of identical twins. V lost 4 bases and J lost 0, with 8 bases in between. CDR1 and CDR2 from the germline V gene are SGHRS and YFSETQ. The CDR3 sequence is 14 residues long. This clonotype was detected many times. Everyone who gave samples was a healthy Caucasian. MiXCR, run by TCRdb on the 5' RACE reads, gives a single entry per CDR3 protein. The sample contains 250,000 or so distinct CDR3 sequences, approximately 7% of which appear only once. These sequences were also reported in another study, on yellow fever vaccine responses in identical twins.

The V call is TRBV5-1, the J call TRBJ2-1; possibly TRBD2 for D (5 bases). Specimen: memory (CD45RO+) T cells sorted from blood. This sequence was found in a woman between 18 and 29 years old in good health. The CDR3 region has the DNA TGCGCCAGCAGCAGCGGAACCTCCTACAATGAGCAGTTCTTC. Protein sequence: CASSSGTSYNEQFF.